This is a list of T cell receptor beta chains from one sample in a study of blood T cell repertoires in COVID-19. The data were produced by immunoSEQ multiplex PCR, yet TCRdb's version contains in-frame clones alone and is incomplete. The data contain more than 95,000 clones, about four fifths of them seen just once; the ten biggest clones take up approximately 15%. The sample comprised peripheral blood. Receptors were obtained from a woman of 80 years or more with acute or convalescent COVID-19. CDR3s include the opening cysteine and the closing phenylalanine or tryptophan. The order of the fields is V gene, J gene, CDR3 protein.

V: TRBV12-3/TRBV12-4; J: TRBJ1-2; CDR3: CASWPGGKGGYTF
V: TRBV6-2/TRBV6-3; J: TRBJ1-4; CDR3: CASSHSGGGEKLFF
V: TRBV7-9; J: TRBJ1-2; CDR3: CASSHNRQNYGYTF
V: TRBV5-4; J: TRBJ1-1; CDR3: CASSFPGERAFF
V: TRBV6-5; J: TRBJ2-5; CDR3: CASSYRGLAGSETQYF
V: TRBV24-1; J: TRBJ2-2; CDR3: CATSDIVVGELFF
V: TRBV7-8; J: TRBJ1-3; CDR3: CASSSSMHRDYRDSGNTIYF
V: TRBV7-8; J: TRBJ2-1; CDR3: CASSLQSGLGHEQFF
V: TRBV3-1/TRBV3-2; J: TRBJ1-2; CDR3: CASSQDRAGRLANYGYTF
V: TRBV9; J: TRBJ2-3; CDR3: CASSGRAGGPTSTDTQYF
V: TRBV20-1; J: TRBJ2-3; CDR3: CSARQTDTQYF
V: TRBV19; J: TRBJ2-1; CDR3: CASRQRGNNEQFF
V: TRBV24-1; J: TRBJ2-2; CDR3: CATSEPGTGRIGELFF
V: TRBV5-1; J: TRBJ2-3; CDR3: CASSYYSGSGTDTQYF
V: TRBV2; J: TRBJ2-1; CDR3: CASSPASGEQFF
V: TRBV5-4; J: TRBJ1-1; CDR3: CASSPGGGNTEAFF
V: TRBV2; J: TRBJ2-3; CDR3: CASRGTVTTDTQYF
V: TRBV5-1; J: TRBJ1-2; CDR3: CASSLTGSSNYGYTF
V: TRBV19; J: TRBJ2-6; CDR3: CASSIYSSGANVLTF
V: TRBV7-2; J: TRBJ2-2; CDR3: CASSVGTGGNTGELFF
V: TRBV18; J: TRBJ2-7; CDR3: CASSPGQIVYEQYF
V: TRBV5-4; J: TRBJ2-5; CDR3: CASSLSRYETQYF
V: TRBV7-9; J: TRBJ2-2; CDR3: CASSVRLAGGLTGELFF
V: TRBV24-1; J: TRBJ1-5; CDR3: CATSDPRQGGNQPQHF
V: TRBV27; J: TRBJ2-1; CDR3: CASSFSSLFDEQFF
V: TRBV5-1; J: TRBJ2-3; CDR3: CASSLEGRSTDTQYF
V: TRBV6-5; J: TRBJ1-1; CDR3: CASRKQGAGSGAFF
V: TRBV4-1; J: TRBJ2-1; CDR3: CASSQEASGSGNEQFF
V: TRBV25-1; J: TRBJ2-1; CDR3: CASRLVSEQFF
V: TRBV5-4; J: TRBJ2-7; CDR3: CASSFGGGQGVYEQYF
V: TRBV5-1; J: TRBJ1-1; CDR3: CASSLQSNTEAFF
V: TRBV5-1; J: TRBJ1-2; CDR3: CASSTRQGDGYTF
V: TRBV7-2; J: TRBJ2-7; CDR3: CANSLGFLGSSYEQYF
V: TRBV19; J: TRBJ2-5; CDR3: CASSVGAKETQYF
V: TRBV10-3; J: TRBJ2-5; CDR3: CAISAASGTGETQYF
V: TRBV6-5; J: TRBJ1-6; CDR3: CASSWTGKDSPLHF
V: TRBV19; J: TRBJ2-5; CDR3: CASSTLSGFQETQYF
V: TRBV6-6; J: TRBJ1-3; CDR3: CASSSTGGNTIYF
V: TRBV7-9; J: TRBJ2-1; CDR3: CASSLGDRLAGGPRNEQFF
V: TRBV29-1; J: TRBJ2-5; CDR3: CSVEGQGQETQYF
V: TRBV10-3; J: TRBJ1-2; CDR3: CAISQFYGYTF
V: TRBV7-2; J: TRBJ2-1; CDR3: CASSPVKRGYNEQFF
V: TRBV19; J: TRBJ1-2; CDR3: CASRDTGVYGYTF
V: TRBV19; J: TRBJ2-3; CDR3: CASSIDGQGRTDTQYF
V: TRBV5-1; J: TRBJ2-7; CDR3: CASSLVRGSYEQYF
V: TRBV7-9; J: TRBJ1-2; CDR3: CASSLAWQDYGYTF
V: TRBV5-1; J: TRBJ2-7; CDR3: CASSLAQGGGEQYF
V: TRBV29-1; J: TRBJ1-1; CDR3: CSVQVTEAFF
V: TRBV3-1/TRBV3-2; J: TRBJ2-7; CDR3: CASSLMDSNYEQYF